These 12 T cell receptor beta chains share one sample of origin, sequenced in a study of beta chain features in type 1 diabetes. As every portion of the isolated RNA was reverse transcribed, the sequencing read expressed TCRB transcripts. Sequencing was performed with immunoSEQ multiplex PCR; in TCRdb, only in-frame clones are kept and a portion is missing. The profile shows 350,000 or so clones, around 20% of them singletons. Sequences were obtained from naive CD4+ T cells from blood. Source of these receptors: a woman under 30 in good health.

V gene TRBV7-2 combines with J gene TRBJ2-1, with D maybe TRBD1 (5 bases). The V end was cut by 4 bases, the J end by 3 bases, with 16 bases between. CDR1 and CDR2 from the germline V gene are SGHTA and FQGNSA. The CDR3 is made up of 16 amino acids. CDR3 DNA: TGTGCCAGCAGCTCCCGGGTGTTTGACAGCTACAATGAGCAGTTCTTC. Translating it yields CASSSRVFDSYNEQFF.

This chain uses TRBV25-1 with TRBJ1-1; tentative D call: TRBD1 (5 bases). The germline gives CDR1 MGHDK, CDR2 SYGVNS. The CDR3 is made up of 14 amino acids. V was pared by 6 bases and J by 5 bases, with 16 bases between. The CDR3 protein is CASRMSGGWTEAFF. The CDR3 DNA reads TGTGCCAGCAGAATGTCGGGGGGGTGGACTGAAGCTTTCTTT. Full variable domain (outside the CDR3, taken from reference TRBV25-1 and TRBJ1-1): EADIYQTPRYLVIGTGKKITLECSQTMGHDKMYWYQQDPGMELHLIHYSYGVNSTEKGDLSSESTVSRIRTEHFPLTLESARPSHTSQYLCASRMSGGWTEAFFGQGTRLTVV.

CDR3 in DNA: TGCGCCAGCAGATTCCCTAGCGGGGGGCCTTACAATGAGCAGTTCTTC. Residues: CASRFPSGGPYNEQFF. The gene calls are TRBV4-3 and TRBJ2-1, with 11 bases fitting TRBD2. Trimming cost V 6 bases and J 4 bases; bases outside gene matches: 8. CDR1 is LGHNA and CDR2 is YSLEER in the germline V gene. This CDR3 spans 16 amino acids.

This clone has only a few counts. The CDR3 region is CACLQGSRTEAFF. For the CDR3, the DNA is TGTGCCTGTTTACAGGGTTCGAGGACTGAAGCTTTCTTT. This rearrangement joins TRBV30 to TRBJ1-1, with a possible D match to TRBD1 (6 bases). Germline-derived CDR1 and CDR2 are GTSNPN and SVGIG (reference sequence). This CDR3 is 13 amino acids long. V lost 6 bases and J 5 bases, leaving 16 bases between the germline ends. The whole variable domain, filled in from reference TRBV30 and TRBJ1-1, reads SQTIHQWPATLVQPVGSPLSLECTVEGTSNPNLYWYRQAAGRGLQLLFYSVGIGQISSEVPQNLSASRPQDRQFILSSKKLLLSDSGFYLCACLQGSRTEAFFGQGTRLTVV.

This clone has just a few counts. The chain joins TRBV30 to TRBJ2-1, with D unresolved. Germline values: CDR1 GTSNPN, CDR2 SVGIG (reference sequence). V lost 2 bases to trimming and J lost 4 bases, with 6 bases between them. The CDR3 extends over 12 amino acids. Written as DNA, the CDR3 is TGTGCCTGGAGTTTCAGTTACAATGAGCAGTTCTTC. Encoded protein: CAWSFSYNEQFF.

This clone has more than one count but fewer than ten. V and J are TRBV5-1 and TRBJ2-3, with 13 bases lining up with TRBD2. Germline V gene sequence: CDR1 SGHRS, CDR2 YFSETQ. CDR3 length equals 16 residues. The junction had 2 bases not matched to a gene; V was cut back by 1 base and J by 3 bases. DNA of the CDR3: TGCGCCAGCAGCTTGAGACTAGCGGGGGGAACAGATACGCAGTATTTT. Translation: CASSLRLAGGTDTQYF.

This clone was seen a handful of times. As DNA, the CDR3 is TGCGCCAGCAGCCAAGGAAGGAGTCCGAATGAAAAACTGTTTTTT. Translated, it gives CASSQGRSPNEKLFF. This sequence joins TRBV4-1 and TRBJ1-4, with D unclear. The CDR3 is made up of 15 amino acids. Trimming cost V 1 base and J 5 bases, with 11 bases left between them. Germline CDR1 reads MGHRA; CDR2 reads YSYEKL.

This clone was counted once. V and J are TRBV7-2 and TRBJ2-7, with D maybe TRBD1 (6 bases). CDR3 length: 15 residues. V was trimmed by 3 bases and J by 2 bases, leaving 14 bases between them. CDR1 is SGHTA, CDR2 FQGNSA, per germline. CDR3 in amino acids: CASSFNSGQTYEQYF. As DNA, the CDR3 is TGTGCCAGCAGCTTCAATTCCGGACAGACCTACGAGCAGTACTTC.

A few counts support this clone. The chain recombines TRBV10-3 with TRBJ2-7; weak D call: TRBD2 (6 bases). The ends were cut back, 8 bases at V and 1 base at J, with 9 bases in the middle. Germline V gene lookup returns CDR1 ENHRY and CDR2 SYGVKD. The CDR3 has 12 amino acids. CDR3 in amino acids: CAISRESYEQYF. The DNA for the CDR3 is TGTGCCATCTCCCGGGAGTCCTACGAGCAGTACTTC.

This clone came up a few times. The rearrangement uses TRBV2 and TRBJ2-3; D ambiguous. Germline loops: CDR1 SNHLY, CDR2 FYNNEI. V was pared by 3 bases and J by 2 bases, with 9 bases between. This CDR3 spans 14 amino acids. CDR3 protein: CASSDQGATDTQYF. The CDR3 region has the DNA TGTGCCAGCAGTGATCAAGGAGCCACAGATACGCAGTATTTT.

V gene TRBV6-5 combines with J gene TRBJ2-3; D is possibly TRBD1 (5 bases). CDR1 MNHEY and CDR2 SVGAGI come from the germline V gene. The CDR3 length is 16 residues. Trimming shortened V by 4 bases and J by 1 base, and 15 bases separated the two germline ends. The chain's CDR3 is CASSSPLGRGTDTQYF. As DNA, the CDR3 is TGTGCCAGCAGTTCTCCCCTGGGCAGGGGCACAGATACGCAGTATTTT.

This clone occurred a few times. The chain uses TRBV4-2 and TRBJ2-3, with TRBD2 identical over 10 bases. This CDR3 contains 17 residues. CDR1 is LGHNA, CDR2 YNFKEQ, per germline. The J segment lost 3 bases and the V segment lost 0 bases, leaving 6 bases of the junction unmatched. The CDR3 DNA is TGTGCCAGCAGCCAAGATTCTAGCGGGAGAGGGACAGATACGCAGTATTTT. Translated: CASSQDSSGRGTDTQYF.